This T cell receptor (beta chain) was identified in a study of shared clonotypes between healthy human individuals (TCRdb year 2020). With respect to the entire study: The cohort comprised a couple of women and a few men aged 18 to 49 years. To increase sequencing depth and limit assay-specific biases, different laboratories used diverse techniques to prepare libraries and sequence TCR repertoires. Each donor's leukapheresis produced roughly between roughly 0.85 and 9.5 billion PBMCs. Per donor, three plates each were used for CD4 naive and CD4 memory, two for CD8 naive, and one for CD8 memory. Blood TCR repertoires of roughly five healthy adults were deeply sequenced to estimate repertoire size and the extent of clonotype sharing between individuals.

Using the deep immunoSEQ assay, TCR CDR3 regions were amplified from genomic DNA by multiplex PCR. Genomic DNA extracted from each cell subset was distributed evenly over all wells of several immunoSEQ 96-well plates, and each plate served as one replicate. For sorted subsets, around 200 ng genomic DNA, equal to some 30,000 T cell genomes, was loaded into each replicate PCR. Purified libraries were measured with a Qubit 3.0 fluorometer, size-checked on a Bioanalyzer 2100, and measured again with the KAPA Library Quantification kit. A separate single-read 150-cycle Illumina NextSeq 550 flow cell was used to sequence each immunoSEQ 96-well plate. The paper's data handling went like this. Because the immunoSEQ output held only junctional sequences and lacked quality scores, the filtering could not match the filtering applied to full-length reads. To assign V/J genes and CDR3, sequences were annotated using PyIR, a Python wrapper for IgBLAST v1.9, with IMGT germline references. Reads were removed for weak V/J assignments (E-value above 1e-6), missing CDR3, stop codons, out-of-frame junctions, or ambiguous translated residues. V3J clonotypes were defined by identical inferred V gene, J gene, and CDR3 amino acid sequence. Percentage overlap between repertoires was computed as shared unique clonotypes divided by the size of the smaller repertoire. RTK rarefaction, the Chao1 estimator, and Recon v2.1 estimates of unobserved clonotypes were used to assess repertoire richness. For all TCRbeta clonotypes obtained by the gDNA method from several donors, generation probabilities were computed with OLGA. TCRdb provides this immuneACCESS table in a form limited to in-frame rearrangements. Some clones are lacking; in checked studies, under half of them reflect an unresolved V gene, and why the rest are absent is not known. That table gives V, J and clone size, and the DNA gave D and trimming. The sample profile shows about 2.4 million clones; more than 90% of them were found once. The ten largest account for over 0.12% of the sample.

Healthy HIV-negative adults with no recently reported acute infections or vaccinations were included as donors. Every donor was a Caucasian adult living in Nashville, Tennessee, USA. CD4+ T cells were enriched by magnetic negative selection; naive cells were then positively selected on CD45RA, and the negative fraction formed the memory subset. After blood collection by leukapheresis, PBMCs were isolated using Ficoll-Histopaque density gradient centrifugation and then cryopreserved in the vapor phase of liquid nitrogen. Analytical flow cytometry was used to check the purity and quantity of every magnetically sorted T cell population. Genomic DNA was isolated from every sorted fraction and measured by UV absorbance on a Nanodrop 2000c. General findings and caveats noted by the study authors: Incomplete sequencing was indicated by rarefaction of sorted-subset datasets, despite the large sequencing depth. Sampling was restricted to blood, and TCR repertoires in tissues likely differ from the TCR repertoires found in blood. Naive subsets generally had larger estimated clonotype richness than memory subsets did. Because the study included a small number of donors, the genetic and exposure-history diversity represented was limited. Across a handful of donors, roughly 5% of naive CD4, roughly 3.3% of naive CD8, 2% to 2.5% of memory CD4, and 0.4% of memory CD8 clonotypes were shared. Pairwise subsampling indicated that sequencing depth was expected to affect the degree of clonotype sharing among donors. Higher generation probabilities were observed for clonotypes shared by all four sorted-subset donors than for non-shared clonotypes.

Worth noting for this clone: This receptor's antigen is unknown. Within one base of it there is no much larger clone, and no base qualities were kept.

For this chain, trimming is 3 bases at the V end and 2 bases at the J end, and the number of junction bases without a gene match is 7. From its cysteine to its phenylalanine, the CDR3 spans 16 amino acids. The CDR3 DNA has 48 bases and is translated from base 1. CDR1 SGHRS and CDR2 YFSETQ were looked up in the germline V gene. The V and J segments used are TRBV5-1 and TRBJ2-2; TRBD1 agrees with 7 junctional bases. Sequencing was carried out using naive CD4+ T cells sorted from blood. Explained via the paper, the cell subset or site label denotes: CD45RA+ positively selected. This clonotype originated in a man aged 18-30 years in good health. The DNA sequence is TGCGCCAGCAGCTACCGGGACAGAGACAACACCGGGGAGCTGTTTTTT. Its translation is CASSYRDRDNTGELFF.